This TCR beta chain was recorded in a study of OX40 agonist ivuxolimab in advanced cancers. Generated by immunoSEQ multiplex PCR, the TCRdb table keeps only in-frame clones and is missing some. The table shows roughly 150,000 clones, with around 94% occurring only once. Sequenced here: CD4+ or CD8+ T cells sorted from blood, sampled in a trial of the OX40 agonist ivuxolimab. The TCR originated in an adult with an advanced solid tumor such as melanoma, head and neck, liver or kidney cancer.

This CDR3 reads CASSPKPNNEQFF. The CDR3 DNA sequence: TGTGCCAGCAGTCCGAAGCCGAACAATGAGCAGTTCTTC. The gene calls are TRBV7-3 and TRBJ2-1, with no clear D. Trimming removed 6 bases at V and 5 bases at J, with 11 bases between. Germline lookup yields CDR1 SGHTA and CDR2 FQGTGA. This CDR3 spans 13 amino acids. Full variable domain (remainder filled in from reference TRBV7-3 and TRBJ2-1): GAGVSQTPSNKVTEKGKYVELRCDPISGHTALYWYRQSLGQGPEFLIYFQGTGAADDSGLPNDRFFAVRPEGSVSTLKIQRTERGDSAVYLCASSPKPNNEQFFGPGTRLTVL.